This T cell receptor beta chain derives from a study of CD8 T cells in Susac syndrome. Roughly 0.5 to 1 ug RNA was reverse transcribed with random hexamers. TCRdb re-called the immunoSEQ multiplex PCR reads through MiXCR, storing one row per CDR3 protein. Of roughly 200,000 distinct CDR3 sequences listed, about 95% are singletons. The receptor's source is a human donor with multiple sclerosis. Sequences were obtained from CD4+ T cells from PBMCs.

CDR3 in amino acids: CACRPGGSYNEQFF. The CDR3 bases are TGTGCCTGCCGCCCGGGGGGCTCTTACAATGAGCAGTTCTTC. This chain uses TRBV30 with TRBJ2-1; maybe TRBD2 (7 bases). This CDR3 has 14 residues. Trimming took 6 bases from V and 4 from J, leaving 16 bases between them. Germline assignment: CDR1 GTSNPN and CDR2 SVGIG (reference sequence).